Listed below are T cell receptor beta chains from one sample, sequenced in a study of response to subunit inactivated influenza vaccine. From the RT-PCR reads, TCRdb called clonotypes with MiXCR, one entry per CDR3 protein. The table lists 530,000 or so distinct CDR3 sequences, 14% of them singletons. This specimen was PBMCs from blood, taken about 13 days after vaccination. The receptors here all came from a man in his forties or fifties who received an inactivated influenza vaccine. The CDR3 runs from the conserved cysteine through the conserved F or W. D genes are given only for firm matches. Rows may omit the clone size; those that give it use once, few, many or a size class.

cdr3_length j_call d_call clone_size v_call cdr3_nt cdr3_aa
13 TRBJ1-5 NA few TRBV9 TGTGCCAGCAGTCATAACGGGGGTCAGCCCCAGCATTTT CASSHNGGQPQHF
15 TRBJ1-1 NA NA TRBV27 TGTGCCAGCAGTTTAAAGGCTGGTTCGAACACTGAAGCTTTCTTT CASSLKAGSNTEAFF
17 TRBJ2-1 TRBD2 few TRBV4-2 TGTGCCAGCAGCCAAGAATGGGGAGGGAGCTCCTACAATGAGCAGTTCTTC CASSQEWGGSSYNEQFF
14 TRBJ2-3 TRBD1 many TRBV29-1 TGCAGAAGAGCAGGGGACAGGGACACAGATACGCAGTATTTT CRRAGDRDTDTQYF
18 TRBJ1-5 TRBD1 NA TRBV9 TGTGCCAGCAGTCGAGGACAGGGGGTCCCTTATAGCAATCAGCCCCAGCATTTT CASSRGQGVPYSNQPQHF
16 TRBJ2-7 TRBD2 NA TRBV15 TGTGCCACCAGGGCGGATCGACTAGCGGCCTCCTACGAGCAGTACTTC CATRADRLAASYEQYF
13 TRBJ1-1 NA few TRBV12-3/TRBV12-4 TGTGCCAGCAGTTCCCTTCGAATAACTGAAGCTTTCTTT CASSSLRITEAFF
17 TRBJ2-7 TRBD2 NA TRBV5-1 TGCGCCAGCAGCTTGGCTTTGGGTGGGACTAGCGGATACGAGCAGTACTTC CASSLALGGTSGYEQYF
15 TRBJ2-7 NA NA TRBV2 TGTGCCAGCAGAGGGGCCGGTAGCGGCACCTACGAGCAGTACTTC CASRGAGSGTYEQYF
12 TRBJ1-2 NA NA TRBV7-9 TGTGCCAGCAGCCCCGACACGGATGGCTACACCTTC CASSPDTDGYTF
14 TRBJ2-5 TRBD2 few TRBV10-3 TGTGCCATCGCTGGCCAGCGGGGGCAAGAGACCCAGTACTTC CAIAGQRGQETQYF
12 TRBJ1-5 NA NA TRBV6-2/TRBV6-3 TGTGCCAGCACCGACCCGGGGCAGCCCCAGCATTTT CASTDPGQPQHF
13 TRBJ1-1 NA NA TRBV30 TGTGCCTGGGGCCGGGATATGGGCACTGAAGCTTTCTTT CAWGRDMGTEAFF
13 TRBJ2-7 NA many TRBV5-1 TGCGCCAGCAGCAGATGGGGAAGCTACGAGCAGTACTTC CASSRWGSYEQYF
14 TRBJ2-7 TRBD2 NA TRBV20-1 TGCAGTGCTCCACCCGGGACTAGCGCCTACGAGCAGTACTTC CSAPPGTSAYEQYF
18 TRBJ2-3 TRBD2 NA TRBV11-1 TGTGCCAGCAGCTTGTCCCGGACTAGCGGGCTTGGAACAGATACGCAGTATTTT CASSLSRTSGLGTDTQYF
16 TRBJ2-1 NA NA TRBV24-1 TGTGCCACCAGTTCAGCAGGCGTCCAACTCTACAATGAGCAGTTCTTC CATSSAGVQLYNEQFF
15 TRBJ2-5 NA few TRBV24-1 TGTGCCACCAGTGATCCAGACAGCCGGGTGGAGACCCAGTACTTC CATSDPDSRVETQYF
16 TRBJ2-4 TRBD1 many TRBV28 TGTGCCAGCAGTTCCGGACAGGGACTGGCCAAAAACATTCAGTACTTC CASSSGQGLAKNIQYF
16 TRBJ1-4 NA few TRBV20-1 TGCAGTGCTAATTCAAACAGGCTACCAACTAATGAAAAACTGTTTTTT CSANSNRLPTNEKLFF
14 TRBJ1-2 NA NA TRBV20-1 TGCAGTGCTAGGGGCGGAAAAGATAACTATGGCTACACCTTC CSARGGKDNYGYTF
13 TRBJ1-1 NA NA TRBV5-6 TGTGCCAGCAGCTTGACACCGAACACTGAAGCTTTCTTT CASSLTPNTEAFF
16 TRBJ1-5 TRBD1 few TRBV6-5 TGTGCCAGCAGTTACAAGGCGGGACAGGGCAATCAGCCCCAGCATTTT CASSYKAGQGNQPQHF
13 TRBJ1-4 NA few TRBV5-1 TGCGCCAGCAGCTCAGGACGGACAGAAAAACTGTTTTTT CASSSGRTEKLFF
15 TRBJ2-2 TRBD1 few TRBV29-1 TGCAGCGTTTCTGCACAGGGGGCGCGAGGCGGGGAGCTGTTTTTT CSVSAQGARGGELFF
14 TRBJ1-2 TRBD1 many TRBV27 TGTGCCAGCAGTTCCAGGGGGGGCAACTATGGCTACACCTTC CASSSRGGNYGYTF
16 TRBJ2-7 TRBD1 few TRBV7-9 TGTGCCAGCAGCTCGGCAAGGACAGGGGGCATCTACGAGCAGTACTTC CASSSARTGGIYEQYF
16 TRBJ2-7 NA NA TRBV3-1 TGTGCCAGCAGCCAAGGAGTACGGGAGTCCCTCCACGAGCAGTACTTC CASSQGVRESLHEQYF
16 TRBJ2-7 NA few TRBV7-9 TGTGCCAGCAGCACCACTATCCGGGACCTCGTCTACGAGCAGTACTTC CASSTTIRDLVYEQYF
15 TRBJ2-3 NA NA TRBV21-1 TGTGCCAGCAGCATCAGGACTAGTAGGTCAGATACGCAGTATTTT CASSIRTSRSDTQYF
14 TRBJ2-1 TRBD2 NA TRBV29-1 TGCAGCGTCCCCCCGCTAGCGGGAATGTATGAGCAGTTCTTC CSVPPLAGMYEQFF
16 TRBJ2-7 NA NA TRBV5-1 TGCGCCAGCAGCTTGGATGCGGGGTTTAAAGGCTACGAGCAGTACTTC CASSLDAGFKGYEQYF
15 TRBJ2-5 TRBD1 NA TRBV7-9 TGTGCCAGCAGCTCGGACAGGGTAGGCCCGGAGACCCAGTACTTC CASSSDRVGPETQYF
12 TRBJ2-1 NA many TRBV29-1 TGCAGCGCTGGACCAGGGGGGGGTGAGCAGTTCTTC CSAGPGGGEQFF
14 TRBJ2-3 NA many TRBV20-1 TGCAGTGCTATGGGGGTCCGTCGCACAGATACGCAGTATTTT CSAMGVRRTDTQYF
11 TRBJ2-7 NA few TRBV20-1 TGCAGGTACAGGGAACCCTACGAGCAGTACTTC CRYREPYEQYF
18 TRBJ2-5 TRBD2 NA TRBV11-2 TGTGCCAGCAGCTTAGGGGGTAGCGGGAGACGCCTGGGGGAGACCCAGTACTTC CASSLGGSGRRLGETQYF
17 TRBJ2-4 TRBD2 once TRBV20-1 TGCAGTGCTAACCAGGAGCGGGAGCGAGGTGGCAAAAACATTCAGTACTTC CSANQERERGGKNIQYF
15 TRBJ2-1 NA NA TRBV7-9 TGTGCCAGCAGCTTAGCGTCGGGAGTTTGGAATGAGCAGTTCTTC CASSLASGVWNEQFF
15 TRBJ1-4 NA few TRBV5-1 TGCGCCAGCAGCTTGGGGAACGCAGCTAATGAAAAACTGTTTTTT CASSLGNAANEKLFF
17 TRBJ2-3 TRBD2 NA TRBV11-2 TGTGCCAGCAGCTTAGATGGAGCGGGGGAAGTCACAGATACGCAGTATTTT CASSLDGAGEVTDTQYF
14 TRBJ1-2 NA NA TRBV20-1 TGCAGTGCTAGAGGGTCGACCGTCAACTATGGCTACACCTTC CSARGSTVNYGYTF
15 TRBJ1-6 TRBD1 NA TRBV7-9 TGTGCCAGCAGCTTCGGACAGGGGGCAAATTCACCCCTCCACTTT CASSFGQGANSPLHF
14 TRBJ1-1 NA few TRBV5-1 TGCGCCAGCAGCTTGTTTGCACAGAACACTGAAGCTTTCTTT CASSLFAQNTEAFF
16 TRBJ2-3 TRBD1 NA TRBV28 TGTGCCAGCAGTTTCGTCAGGGGGCGAAGCACAGATACGCAGTATTTT CASSFVRGRSTDTQYF
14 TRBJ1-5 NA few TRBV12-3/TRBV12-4 TGTGCCAGCAGTCCAGGGATTACCAATCAGCCCCAGCATTTT CASSPGITNQPQHF
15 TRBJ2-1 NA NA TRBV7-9 TGTGCCAGCAGCTTCCGGGACACCTTATACAATGAGCAGTTCTTC CASSFRDTLYNEQFF
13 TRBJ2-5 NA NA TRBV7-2 TGTGCCAGCGGCCGACAGACACAAGAGACCCAGTACTTC CASGRQTQETQYF
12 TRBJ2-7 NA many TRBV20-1 TGCAGCGCCCGCGAGGGCTCCTACGAGCAGTACTTC CSAREGSYEQYF
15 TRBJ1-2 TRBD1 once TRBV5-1 TGCGCCTGCAGGGACAGCGTCAGCTCTAACTATGGCTACACCTTC CACRDSVSSNYGYTF
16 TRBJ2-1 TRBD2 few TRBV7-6 TGTGCCAGCAGCTTAATTTTAGGTCGGGGGGGCCATGAGCAGTTCTTC CASSLILGRGGHEQFF
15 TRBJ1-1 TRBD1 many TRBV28 TGTGCCAGCAGTCCTCCGACAGGGTGGAATACTGAAGCTTTCTTT CASSPPTGWNTEAFF
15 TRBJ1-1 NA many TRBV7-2 TGTGCCAGCAGCCTCGATTATAATATGAACACTGAAGCTTTCTTT CASSLDYNMNTEAFF